This T cell receptor (beta chain) is from a study of identical twins. Each CDR3 protein is one row after TCRdb ran MiXCR on the 5' RACE reads. In the table there are more than 400,000 distinct CDR3 sequences, roughly 15% of which are singletons. This clonotype was seen a handful of times. Its antigen is currently unknown. Broader study findings: Cord blood beta clonotypes that were abundant carried fewer insertions, and memory repertoires showed no such trend. Out-of-frame TCR alpha sharing observed in monozygotic twins exceeded model estimates.

V was clipped by 6 bases and J by 5 bases, with 13 bases between them. The V gene's germline CDR1 is MDHEN and CDR2 SYDVKM. This CDR3 region has 13 residues. These data are also associated with another study on yellow fever vaccine responses in identical twins. This second report adds: Reportedly, twins' vaccine T cell responses looked partly convergent and partly personalized.

The TCR originated in a woman aged 18-35 years in good health. V is TRBV28 and J is TRBJ2-5; D is unresolved. The source material was CD4+ T cells sorted from blood. Written as DNA, the CDR3 is TGTGCCAGCAGCTTCCCCCAACGTGAGACCCAGTACTTC. It translates to CASSFPQRETQYF.